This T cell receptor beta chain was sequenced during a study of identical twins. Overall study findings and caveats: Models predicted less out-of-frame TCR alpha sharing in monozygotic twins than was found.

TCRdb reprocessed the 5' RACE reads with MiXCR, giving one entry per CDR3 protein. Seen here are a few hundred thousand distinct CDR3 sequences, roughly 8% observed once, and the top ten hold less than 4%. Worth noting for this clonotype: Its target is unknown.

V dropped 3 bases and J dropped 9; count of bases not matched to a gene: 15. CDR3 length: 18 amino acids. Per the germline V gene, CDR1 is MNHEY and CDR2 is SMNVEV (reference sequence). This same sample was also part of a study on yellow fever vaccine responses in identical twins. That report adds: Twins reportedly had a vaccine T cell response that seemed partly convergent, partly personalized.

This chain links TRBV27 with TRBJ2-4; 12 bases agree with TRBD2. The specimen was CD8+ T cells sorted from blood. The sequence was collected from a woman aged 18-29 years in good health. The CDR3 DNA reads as TGTGCCAGCAGTTTTAACTCGACTAGCGGGAGCCATTGGGGCATTCAGTACTTC. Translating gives CASSFNSTSGSHWGIQYF.